Listed here is a single TCR beta chain. This record belongs to a study of blood T cell repertoires in COVID-19. The CDR3 runs to 15 residues. Between the trimmed V and J ends, which lost 0 bases and 2 bases, there was a span of 10 bases. Germline V CDR1 and CDR2: SNHLY, FYNNEI. Two consecutive negative NP/OP PCR tests, clearance, or resolved symptoms defined Cohort 3 recovery. As originally analysed: The authors estimated nucleated cell counts from reference gene primer amplification. Profiling relied on immunoSEQ multiplex PCR, and the TCRdb table lists in-frame clones only, not all of them. V and J calls and clone size are as listed in that table; D and trimming were resolved from the DNA. Of around 190,000 clones in the sample, approximately 88% were seen once.

V and J are TRBV2 and TRBJ1-1; no clear D. The TCR sequence derives from a woman aged 18-35 years who had recovered from COVID-19. Sequencing used PBMCs or T cells enriched from blood (not recorded which). The CDR3 here is CASSEAGLGNTEAFF. The CDR3 bases are TGTGCCAGCAGTGAAGCGGGCTTAGGAAACACTGAAGCTTTCTTT.